The following is a T cell receptor beta chain sequence with its context. Its antigen is undetermined. The record originates from a study of OX40 agonist ivuxolimab in advanced cancers. Study-level information: Ivuxolimab, an antibody that agonizes OX40 (CD134), was administered to the patients.

Germline CDR1 reads KGHSH; CDR2 reads LQKENI. The ends lost 6 bases at V and 4 bases at J; junction bases unmatched: 9. The CDR3 covers 15 residues. Study-level points and caveats: On average, CD8+ T cells had more expanded clones than CD4+.

Data came from immunoSEQ multiplex PCR; TCRdb stores just in-frame clones and leaves some out. The top ten hold roughly 6% of the sample, which has around 55,000 clones, 77% seen once. The sequencing here drew on CD4+ or CD8+ T cells sorted from blood, taken in a trial of the OX40 agonist ivuxolimab. The origin of this receptor is an adult with an advanced solid tumor such as melanoma, head and neck, liver or kidney cancer. The chain employs TRBV18 and TRBJ2-3; 8 bases map to TRBD1. The CDR3, as DNA: TGTGCCAGCTCCCTAACAGGGGGGTCCGCAGATACGCAGTATTTT. Translation gives CASSLTGGSADTQYF.